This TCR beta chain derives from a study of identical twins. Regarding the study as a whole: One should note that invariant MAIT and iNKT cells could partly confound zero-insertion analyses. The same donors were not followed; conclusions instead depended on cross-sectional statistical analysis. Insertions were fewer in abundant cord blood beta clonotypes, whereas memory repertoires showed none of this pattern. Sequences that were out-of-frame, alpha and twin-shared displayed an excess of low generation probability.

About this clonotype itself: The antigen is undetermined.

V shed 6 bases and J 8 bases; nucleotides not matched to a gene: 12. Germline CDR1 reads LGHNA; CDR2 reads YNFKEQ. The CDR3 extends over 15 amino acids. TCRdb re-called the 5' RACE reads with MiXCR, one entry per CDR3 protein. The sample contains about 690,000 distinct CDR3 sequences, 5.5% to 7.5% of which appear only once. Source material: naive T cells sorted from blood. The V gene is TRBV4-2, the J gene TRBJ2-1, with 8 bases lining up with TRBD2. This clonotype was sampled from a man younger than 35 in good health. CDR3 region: CASSPSGSGDYEQFF. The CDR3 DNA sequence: TGTGCCAGCAGTCCAAGCGGGAGTGGGGACTATGAGCAGTTCTTC.